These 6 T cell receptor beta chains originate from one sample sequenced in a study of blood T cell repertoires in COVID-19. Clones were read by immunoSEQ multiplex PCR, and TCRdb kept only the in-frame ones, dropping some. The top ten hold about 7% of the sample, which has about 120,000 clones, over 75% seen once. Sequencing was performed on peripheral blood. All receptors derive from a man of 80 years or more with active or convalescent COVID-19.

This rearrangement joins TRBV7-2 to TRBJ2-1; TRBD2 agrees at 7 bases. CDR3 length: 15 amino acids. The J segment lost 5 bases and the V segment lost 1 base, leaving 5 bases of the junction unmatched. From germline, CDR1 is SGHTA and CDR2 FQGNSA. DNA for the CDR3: TGTGCCAGCAGCTTAGAGGGGACTACGCACAATGAGCAGTTCTTC. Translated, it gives CASSLEGTTHNEQFF. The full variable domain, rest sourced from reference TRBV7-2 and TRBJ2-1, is GAGVSQSPSNKVTEKGKDVELRCDPISGHTALYWYRQSLGQGLEFLIYFQGNSAPDKSGLPSDRFSAERTGGSVSTLTIQRTQQEDSAVYLCASSLEGTTHNEQFFGPGTRLTVL.

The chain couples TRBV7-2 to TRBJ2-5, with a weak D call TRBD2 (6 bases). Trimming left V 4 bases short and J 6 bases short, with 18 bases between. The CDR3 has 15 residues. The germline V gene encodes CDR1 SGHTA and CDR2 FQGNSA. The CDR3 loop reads CASSYPAGRSKTQYF. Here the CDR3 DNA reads TGTGCCAGCAGCTACCCCGCGGGGCGGTCGAAGACCCAGTACTTC.

The CDR3 nucleotides are TGTGCCAGCAGCCCCCGGACAGGGGGGACCGGGGAGCTGTTTTTT. Translating gives CASSPRTGGTGELFF. The chain joins TRBV7-9 to TRBJ2-2; TRBD1 matches 10 bases. The CDR3 is 15 amino acids. After removal of 5 bases from V and 5 bases from J, the junction contained 5 bases not matched to a gene. Germline V lookup: CDR1 SEHNR, CDR2 FQNEAQ (reference sequence).

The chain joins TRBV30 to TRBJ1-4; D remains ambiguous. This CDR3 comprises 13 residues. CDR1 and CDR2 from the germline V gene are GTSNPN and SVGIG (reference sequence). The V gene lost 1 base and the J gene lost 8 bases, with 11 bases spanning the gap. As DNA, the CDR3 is TGTGCCTGGAGTGCGTTGACGGGGGAAAAACTGTTTTTT. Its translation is CAWSALTGEKLFF.

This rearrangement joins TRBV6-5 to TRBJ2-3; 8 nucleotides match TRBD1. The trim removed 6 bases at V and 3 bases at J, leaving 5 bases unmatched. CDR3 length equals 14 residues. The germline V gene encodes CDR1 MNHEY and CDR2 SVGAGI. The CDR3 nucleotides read TGTGCCAGCAGACCTACAGGGGGGACAGATACGCAGTATTTT. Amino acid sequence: CASRPTGGTDTQYF.

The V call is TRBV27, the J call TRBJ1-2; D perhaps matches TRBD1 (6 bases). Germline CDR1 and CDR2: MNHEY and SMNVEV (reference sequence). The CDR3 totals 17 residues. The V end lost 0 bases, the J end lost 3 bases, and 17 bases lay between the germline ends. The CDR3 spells CASSLSGADKGHYGYTF. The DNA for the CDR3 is TGTGCCAGCAGTTTATCGGGGGCGGACAAGGGGCACTATGGCTACACCTTC.